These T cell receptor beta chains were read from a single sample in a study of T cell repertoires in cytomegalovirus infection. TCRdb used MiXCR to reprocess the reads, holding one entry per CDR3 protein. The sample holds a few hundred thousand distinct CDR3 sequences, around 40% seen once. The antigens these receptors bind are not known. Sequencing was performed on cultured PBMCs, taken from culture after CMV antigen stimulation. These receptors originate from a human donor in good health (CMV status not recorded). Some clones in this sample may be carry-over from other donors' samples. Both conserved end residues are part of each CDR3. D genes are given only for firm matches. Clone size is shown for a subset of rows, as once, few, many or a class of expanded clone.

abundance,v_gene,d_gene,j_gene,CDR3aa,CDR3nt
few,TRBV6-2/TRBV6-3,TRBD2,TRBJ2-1,CASSAGGTIEQFF,TGTGCCAGCAGTGCCGGGGGGACTATCGAGCAGTTCTTC
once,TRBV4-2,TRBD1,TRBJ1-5,CASSQGRDRGNQPQHF,TGTGCCAGCAGCCAAGGGCGCGACAGGGGTAATCAGCCCCAGCATTTT
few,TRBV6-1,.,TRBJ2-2,CASSAKLVTGELFF,TGTGCCAGCAGTGCTAAACTAGTAACCGGGGAGCTGTTTTTT
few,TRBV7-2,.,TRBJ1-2,CASSPSRDAYGYTF,TGTGCCAGCAGCCCTAGCCGGGACGCTTATGGCTACACCTTC
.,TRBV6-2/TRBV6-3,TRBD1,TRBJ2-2,CASGDRGNTGELFF,TGTGCCAGCGGGGACAGGGGAAACACCGGGGAGCTGTTTTTT
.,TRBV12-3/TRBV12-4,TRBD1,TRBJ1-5,CASSWGQGAQPQHF,TGTGCCAGCAGTTGGGGACAGGGGGCTCAGCCCCAGCATTTT
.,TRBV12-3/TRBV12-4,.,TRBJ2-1,CASSLGGLGSYNEQFF,TGTGCCAGCAGCCTCGGGGGGCTTGGCTCCTACAATGAGCAGTTCTTC
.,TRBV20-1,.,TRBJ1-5,CSARARFPMGNQPQHF,TGCAGTGCTAGAGCCAGGTTCCCTATGGGCAATCAGCCCCAGCATTTT
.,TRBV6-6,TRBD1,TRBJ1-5,CASSPLQGDQPQHF,TGTGCCAGCAGTCCCCTACAGGGGGATCAGCCCCAGCATTTT
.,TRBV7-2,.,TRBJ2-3,CASSLDGTRYF,TGTGCCAGCAGCTTAGACGGGACGAGGTATTTT
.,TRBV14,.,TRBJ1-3,CASSQGAFTSGNTIYF,TGTGCCAGCAGCCAAGGGGCGTTCACCTCTGGAAACACCATATATTTT
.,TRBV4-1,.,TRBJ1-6,CASSQTRFNSPLHF,TGCGCCAGCAGCCAAACACGGTTTAATTCACCCCTCCACTTT
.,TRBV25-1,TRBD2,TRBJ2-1,CASSRRRRRGGTHNEQFF,TGTGCCAGCAGTCGGAGGCGGCGGAGGGGAGGGACTCACAATGAGCAGTTCTTC
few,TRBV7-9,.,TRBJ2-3,CASSWGASPDTQYF,TGTGCCAGCAGCTGGGGGGCGAGTCCAGATACGCAGTATTTT
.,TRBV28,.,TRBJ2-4,CASRTPRAYLNIQYF,TGTGCCAGCAGGACCCCCCGGGCCTACTTAAACATTCAGTACTTC